This section outlines one T cell receptor beta chain sequence together with its context. Its antigen specificity is not known. No base qualities exist here, and no much larger clone lies one base off it. From the cysteine through the phenylalanine, the CDR3 covers 13 amino acids. Only the CDR3 DNA is retained, 39 bases long and in frame from the first base. CDR1 KGHDR and CDR2 SFDVKD are derived from the germline V gene. Trimming removed 9 bases from V and 1 base from J, leaving 9 bases between the germline ends. The CDR3 regions of human TCRbeta chains were analyzed by immunosequencing. As for the authors' bioinformatics: Repertoire TCRs were matched against a reference library of SARS-CoV-2-specific TCRs generated with the MIRA antigen-specificity platform. Breadth was defined as the fraction of unique TCRs that were SARS-CoV-2-associated. Depth was defined as the fraction of total T cells that were SARS-CoV-2-associated. Each spike-specific TCR was assigned to its reactive spike region and to a CD4 or CD8 class using the MIRA data. Log10-transformed breadth and depth values were compared by one-way ANOVA with Sidak's multiple comparisons tests. Imported from immuneACCESS, the table was reduced by TCRdb to in-frame sequences with V and J called. These copies leave out some clones; in studies compared against another copy, an unresolved V gene accounts for under half, and the cause of the remainder is not known. The V and J calls and clone size are taken from that table; D and trimming were inferred from the DNA. This sample gives 89,000 or so clones in total; over 70% of them show up just once. Roughly 15% of the sample lies in the top ten.

The intended sense of this specimen's time point label: baseline before first vaccination. Vaccinee samples came from UK trials COV001 and COV002, including a single-blind randomized controlled phase 2/3 trial of AZD1222 (ChAdOx1 nCoV-19) in healthy adults. For TCRbeta chain sequencing, PBMC samples were collected from trial participants at day 0 and at day 28 after the second dose. This specimen belongs to a study of T cell responses to AZD1222 COVID-19 vaccine (dated by TCRdb to 2020 to 2023). With respect to the entire study: AZD1222 recipients whose second dose came at about 4 weeks and those whose second dose came at about 12 weeks were combined into one group, since spike-specific TCR depth and breadth did not differ between the two schedules. Enrollment into the trials was organized by age into subgroups of 18-55, 56-69 and 70-plus years, and those subgroups contained approximately 160, 26 and 62 TCR-sequenced participants, respectively. TCR sequencing covered fewer than 250 trial participants: about 210 given two doses of AZD1222 and 26 given two doses of MenACWY control vaccine.

Paper-wide results and their limitations: In the small 56-69-year group, the increase in depth fell short of significance, most likely because of low power. Vaccine-associated CD4 TCRs spanned the whole spike protein, with dominant responses in regions 160-218 and 743-854. Reportedly, almost half of the unique spike-specific TCRs recognized epitopes lying outside the regions that are mutated in the B.1.351 and B.1.1.7 variants. Spike-specific TCR breadth and depth rose significantly after two AZD1222 doses compared with day 0 and with MenACWY recipients. Conclusions about previously exposed vaccinees are limited, since just five to seven AZD1222 recipients were seropositive for SARS-CoV-2 at baseline. Most participants were white British and females outnumbered males, and the authors suggested that clonal diversity may have been underestimated. No day 14 peak-response samples were available, so repertoires were characterized only after the peak T cell response.

This specimen was peripheral blood, taken on day 0 of AZD1222 vaccination. The sequence links TRBV24-1 to TRBJ2-1; the best D guess is TRBD1, with 6 bases matching. This TCR was sampled from an adult in good health. This receptor carries the CDR3 CATRGGSYNEQFF. The DNA is as follows: TGTGCCACCCGAGGGGGTTCCTACAATGAGCAGTTCTTC.